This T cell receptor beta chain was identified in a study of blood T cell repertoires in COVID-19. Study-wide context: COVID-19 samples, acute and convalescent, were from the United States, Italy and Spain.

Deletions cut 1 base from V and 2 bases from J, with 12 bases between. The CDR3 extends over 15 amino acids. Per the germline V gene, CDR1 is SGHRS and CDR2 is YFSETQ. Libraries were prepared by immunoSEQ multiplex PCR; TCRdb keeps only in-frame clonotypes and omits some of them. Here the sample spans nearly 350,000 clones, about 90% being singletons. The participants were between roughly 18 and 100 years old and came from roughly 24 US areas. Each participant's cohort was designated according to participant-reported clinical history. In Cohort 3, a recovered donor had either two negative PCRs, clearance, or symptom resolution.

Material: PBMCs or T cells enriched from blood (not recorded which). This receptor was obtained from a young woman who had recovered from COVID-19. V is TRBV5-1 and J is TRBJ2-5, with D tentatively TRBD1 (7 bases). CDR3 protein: CASSLSPGGQETQYF. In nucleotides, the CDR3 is TGCGCCAGCAGCTTGTCGCCAGGGGGGCAAGAGACCCAGTACTTC.